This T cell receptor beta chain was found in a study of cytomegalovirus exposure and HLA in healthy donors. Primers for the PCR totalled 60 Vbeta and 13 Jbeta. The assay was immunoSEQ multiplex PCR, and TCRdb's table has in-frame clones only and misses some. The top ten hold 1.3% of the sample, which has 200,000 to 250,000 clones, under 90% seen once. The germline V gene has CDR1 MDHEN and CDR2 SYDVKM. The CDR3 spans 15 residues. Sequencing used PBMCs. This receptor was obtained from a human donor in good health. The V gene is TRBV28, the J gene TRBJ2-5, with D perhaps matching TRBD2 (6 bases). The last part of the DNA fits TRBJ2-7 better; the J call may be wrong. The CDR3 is CASSRTWDSAYEQYF. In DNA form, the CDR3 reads TGTGCCAGCAGCCGCACTTGGGACTCCGCCTACGAGCAGTACTTC.